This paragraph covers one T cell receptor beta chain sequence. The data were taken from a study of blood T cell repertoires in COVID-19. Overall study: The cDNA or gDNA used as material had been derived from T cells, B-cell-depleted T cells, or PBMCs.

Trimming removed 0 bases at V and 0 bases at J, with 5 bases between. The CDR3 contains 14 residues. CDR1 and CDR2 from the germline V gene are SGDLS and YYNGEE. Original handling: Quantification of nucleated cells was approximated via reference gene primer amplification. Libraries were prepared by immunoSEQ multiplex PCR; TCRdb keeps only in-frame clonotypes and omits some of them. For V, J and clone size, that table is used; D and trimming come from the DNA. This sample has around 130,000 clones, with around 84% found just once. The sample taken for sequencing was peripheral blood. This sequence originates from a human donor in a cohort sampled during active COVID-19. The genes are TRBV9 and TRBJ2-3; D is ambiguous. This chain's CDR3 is CASSVAPSTDTQYF. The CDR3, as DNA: TGTGCCAGCAGCGTAGCTCCTAGCACAGATACGCAGTATTTT.